The 8 T cell receptor beta chains below all came from one sample that was sequenced in a study of T cell clonality in common variable immunodeficiency. The table came from immunoSEQ multiplex PCR; TCRdb's copy has only in-frame clones and leaves some out. This table holds some 34,000 clones with no singletons; the top ten claim 6.5% to 8%. Their antigens are not known. Notes on the study in general: In common variable immunodeficiency, TCR beta chains reportedly carried fewer deletions and N-nucleotide insertions.

The sequenced sample consisted of peripheral blood mononuclear cells. The receptors originated from a human donor with common variable immunodeficiency.

This clone turned up a few times. The read finishes 3 residues shy of the CDR3 end, and the germline J gene is used to complete it. This chain uses TRBV7-9 with TRBJ1-5; a weak D match, TRBD1 (5 bases). The V end lost 5 bases, the J end lost 8 bases, and 10 bases lay between the germline ends. Germline CDR1 is SEHNR and CDR2 is FQNEAQ (reference sequence). This CDR3 is built from 12 residues. CDR3 bases read: TGTGCCAGCAGCGCGGGGGGTAAGCCC. Encoded protein: CASSAGGKP. The whole CDR3 reads CASSAGGKPQHF.

This clone appeared many times. The read terminates 3 residues before the CDR3 end, so the remaining end is supplied by the germline J gene. The chain carries TRBV18 and TRBJ2-7; 12 nucleotides align to TRBD1. J was trimmed by 5 bases and V by 2 bases; bases with no gene match: 4. The CDR3 is made up of 15 amino acids. From germline, CDR1 is KGHSH and CDR2 LQKENI. The CDR3 protein is CASSPYGTGGHEQYF. The CDR3 DNA, read in part, is TGTGCCAGCTCACCATACGGGACAGGGGGCCACGAG.

A remark on this clone: The read ends 3 residues early relative to the CDR3; the germline J gene fills the gap. The chain recombines TRBV6-1 with TRBJ1-6, with D possibly matching TRBD1 (5 bases). The CDR3 is made up of 16 amino acids. From germline, CDR1 is MNHNS and CDR2 SASEGT. The V gene lost 4 bases and the J gene lost 7 bases, with 17 bases spanning the gap. The part of the CDR3 DNA that was read is TGTGCCAGCAGTGTCGAAGGGACCGGGGGGAATTCACCC. Protein product: CASSVEGTGGNSP. Given in full, the CDR3 is CASSVEGTGGNSPLHF.

This clone showed up many times. The CDR3 end lies 3 residues beyond the end of the read and is filled in from the germline J gene. The chain carries TRBV9 and TRBJ1-1, with 7 bases matching TRBD1. Trimming removed 0 bases from V and 4 bases from J; junction bases left unmatched: 9. The CDR3 runs 16 residues. Germline V lookup: CDR1 SGDLS, CDR2 YYNGEE. The sequenced CDR3 bases are TGTGCCAGCAGCGTAGGGTCAGGGGGTCAGGGCACTGAA. This gives the protein CASSVGSGGQGTE. The CDR3 in its entirety is CASSVGSGGQGTEAFF.

This clone was counted ten times or more. The read terminates 3 residues ahead of where the CDR3 ends, so the germline J gene completes it. The V call is TRBV12-5, the J call TRBJ2-3; D is possibly TRBD2 (6 bases). Germline values: CDR1 LGHNT, CDR2 FRNRAP. V was shortened by 6 bases and J by 2 bases, with 9 bases between the two germline ends. This CDR3 region has 13 residues. Partial CDR3 DNA: TGTGCTAGTGGGGCGGGATCCACAGATACG. It yields the protein CASGAGSTDT. The CDR3, in full, reads CASGAGSTDTQYF. Full variable domain (missing parts from reference TRBV12-5 and TRBJ2-3): DARVTQTPRHKVTEMGQEVTMRCQPILGHNTVFWYRQTMMQGLELLAYFRNRAPLDDSGMPKDRFSAEMPDATLATLKIQPSEPRDSAVYFCASGAGSTDTQYFGPGTRLTVL.

On this clone: The CDR3 extends 3 residues past the end of the read, so its final part is completed from the germline J gene. The chain uses TRBV7-2 and TRBJ2-1; D uncertain. The CDR3 sequence is 14 residues long. Germline V lookup: CDR1 SGHTA, CDR2 FQGNSA. Trimming took 1 base from V and 5 from J, leaving 9 bases between them. The CDR3 loop is CASSLGGKNNEQFF. The CDR3 bases that were read are TGTGCCAGCAGCTTAGGCGGTAAAAACAATGAG.

The table lists this clone with many counts. The read falls 3 residues short of the CDR3 end, and the missing part is taken from the germline J gene. The rearrangement links TRBV29-1 to TRBJ2-2, with D possibly TRBD1 on 6 matching bases. CDR3 size: 13 residues. Deletions cut 7 bases from V and 6 bases from J, with 15 bases between. Germline assignment: CDR1 SQVTM and CDR2 ANQGSEA. The chain's CDR3 is CSARPGAAGELFF. CDR3 DNA, as far as it was read: TGCAGCGCCCGTCCAGGGGCCGCCGGGGAG.

This clone was observed a handful of times. The CDR3 end lies 3 residues beyond the end of the read and is filled in from the germline J gene. The chain is built from TRBV30 and TRBJ2-3, with TRBD2 identical over 11 bases. The CDR3 is 15 residues long. Germline lookup yields CDR1 GTSNPN and CDR2 SVGIG (reference sequence). Trimming cost V 2 bases and J 6 bases; bases outside gene matches: 7. The CDR3 reads CAWSPPGLAADTQYF. CDR3 DNA, as far as it was read: TGTGCCTGGAGTCCCCCGGGACTAGCGGCGGATACG.